These 30 T cell receptor beta chains came from one sample sequenced in a study of blood T cells in healthy people across ages. PCR was performed a second time for roughly 7 to 12 cycles using a sample-barcoded 5' primer and a J-beta primer mix. MiXCR was run by TCRdb on the 5' RACE reads, yielding one entry per CDR3 protein. The sample includes about 900,000 distinct CDR3 sequences, 55% to 65% of them seen just once. The sample was blood. The receptors shown here come from a man in his thirties or forties in good health.

This clonotype has only a few counts. This sequence joins TRBV7-2 and TRBJ1-6; D not resolved. CDR3 length: 15 amino acids. V was cut by 5 bases and J by 7 bases, with 15 bases left in between. Germline V gives CDR1 SGHTA, CDR2 FQGNSA. The CDR3 DNA follows: TGTGCCAGCAGCCCGGCTTGGCTCGACAATTCACCCCTCCACTTT. Protein product: CASSPAWLDNSPLHF. The whole variable domain, filled in from reference TRBV7-2 and TRBJ1-6, reads GAGVSQSPSNKVTEKGKDVELRCDPISGHTALYWYRQSLGQGLEFLIYFQGNSAPDKSGLPSDRFSAERTGGSVSTLTIQRTQQEDSAVYLCASSPAWLDNSPLHFGNGTRLTVT.

This chain connects TRBV14 to TRBJ2-6, with D possibly being TRBD1 (5 bases). Germline V gene sequence: CDR1 SGHDN, CDR2 FVKESK. The V end lost 5 bases, the J end lost 0 bases, and 14 bases lay between the germline ends. The CDR3 loop spans 17 amino acids. As DNA, the CDR3 is TGTGCCAGCAGCGCCCGACAGATTAGCTCTGGGGCCAACGTCCTGACTTTC. It is translated as CASSARQISSGANVLTF. The variable domain in full, with the rest retrieved from reference TRBV14 and TRBJ2-6, is EAGVTQFPSHSVIEKGQTVTLRCDPISGHDNLYWYRRVMGKEIKFLLHFVKESKQDESGMPNNRFLAERTGGTYSTLKVQPAELEDSGVYFCASSARQISSGANVLTFGAGSRLTVL.

The chain couples TRBV20-1 to TRBJ2-4; perhaps TRBD1 as D (5 bases). The CDR3 contains 14 residues. Germline V gives CDR1 DFQATT, CDR2 SNEGSKA (reference sequence). Trimming took off 6 bases at V and 0 bases at J, with 12 bases between the two ends. The CDR3 bases are TGCAGTGCCTCTTTGGGGCTAGCCAAAAACATTCAGTACTTC. It encodes CSASLGLAKNIQYF.

This chain connects TRBV2 to TRBJ1-5, with 9 bases lining up with TRBD1. V shed 7 bases, J shed 7 bases, and the junction held 11 bases outside the gene matches. CDR1 and CDR2 (germline): SNHLY, FYNNEI. This CDR3 comprises 15 residues. For the CDR3, the DNA is TGTGCCAGCAAGACCGGGACAGGGTTAATCCAGCCCCAGCATTTT. It codes for CASKTGTGLIQPQHF.

This chain joins TRBV4-2 and TRBJ2-5; TRBD2 aligns across 8 bases. The end of the DNA aligns better with TRBJ2-7, so the J call may be wrong. The CDR3 consists of 16 residues. CDR1 and CDR2 (germline): LGHNA, YNFKEQ. Here the CDR3 DNA reads TGTGCCAGCAGCCAAGCGATCGGGGGGGCCATCAACGAGCAGTACTTC. This gives the protein CASSQAIGGAINEQYF.

Details on this clonotype: This may be a read error: a much more frequent sequence differs by one nucleotide. This sequence joins TRBV4-1 and TRBJ2-1, with D uncertain. CDR1 and CDR2 from the germline V gene are MGHRA and YSYEKL. This CDR3 contains 13 residues. CDR3 region: CASSQDLPNEEFF. CDR3 sequence (DNA): TGCGCCAGCAGCCAAGATCTCCCTAATGAGGAGTTCTTC.

The sample holds a few counts of this clonotype. The gene calls are TRBV4-3 and TRBJ2-1; 10 positions match TRBD1. The germline gives CDR1 LGHNA, CDR2 YSLEER. V was clipped by 1 base and J by 8 bases; unmatched bases: 2. This CDR3 has 14 residues. CDR3 amino acids: CASSQGQGAYEQFF. The CDR3 nucleotides are TGCGCCAGCAGCCAAGGACAGGGGGCTTATGAGCAGTTCTTC.

CDR3 DNA sequence: TGTGCCAGCAGCTCAGGGTCGGCTGGGGAGCTGTTTTTT. This translates into CASSSGSAGELFF. This rearrangement joins TRBV7-9 to TRBJ2-2; D is possibly TRBD1 (5 bases). CDR1 is SEHNR, CDR2 FQNEAQ, per germline (reference sequence). The length of the CDR3 is 13 residues. V was clipped by 4 bases and J by 8 bases, with 11 bases between them.

The chain is built from TRBV29-1 and TRBJ2-1, with 9 bases aligning to TRBD2. CDR1 and CDR2 from the germline V gene are SQVTM and ANQGSEA. The CDR3 covers 14 residues. Trimming removed 3 bases from V and 0 bases from J; junction bases left unmatched: 0. The CDR3 loop is CSVDSGSSYNEQFF. CDR3 sequence (DNA): TGCAGCGTTGATAGCGGGAGCTCCTACAATGAGCAGTTCTTC.

J is TRBJ2-4 and V is TRBV20-1; D not resolved. Per the germline V gene, CDR1 is DFQATT and CDR2 is SNEGSKA (reference sequence). The CDR3 extends over 14 amino acids. V was trimmed by 5 bases and J by 0 bases, leaving 11 bases between them. In DNA, the CDR3 is TGCAGTGCTCCCGGCGGCGTAGCCAAAAACATTCAGTACTTC. Its translation is CSAPGGVAKNIQYF.

This clonotype has ten or more counts. V and J are TRBV20-1 and TRBJ2-7; 7 nucleotides agree with TRBD1. Germline values: CDR1 DFQATT, CDR2 SNEGSKA (reference sequence). The junction had 10 bases not matched to a gene; V was cut back by 6 bases and J by 2 bases. The CDR3 is 14 residues long. CDR3 nucleotides: TGCAGTGCCCACAACGACAGGGAGACCTACGAGCAGTACTTC. Its protein is CSAHNDRETYEQYF.

This sequence joins TRBV4-2 and TRBJ2-1; tentatively, D is TRBD2 (6 bases). CDR1 is LGHNA, CDR2 YNFKEQ, per germline. Deletions cut 4 bases from V and 4 bases from J, with 20 bases between. The CDR3 is made up of 17 amino acids. The DNA of the CDR3 is TGTGCCAGCAGCCGAGATCTTTGGGGGGTGGGGTACAATGAGCAGTTCTTC. Amino acid sequence: CASSRDLWGVGYNEQFF.

The rearrangement uses TRBV30 and TRBJ1-5; 8 bases agree with TRBD1. The V and J ends lost 3 bases and 5 bases, in that order; junction bases with no gene match: 3. Germline V CDR1 and CDR2: GTSNPN, SVGIG (reference sequence). This CDR3 region has 13 residues. The CDR3 loop is CAWSPGGHQPQHF. For the CDR3, the DNA is TGTGCCTGGAGCCCAGGGGGCCATCAGCCCCAGCATTTT.

The genes are TRBV28 and TRBJ2-4; TRBD1 matches 10 bases. TRBJ2-7 matches the DNA end more closely, so the J call is doubtful. This CDR3 comprises 13 residues. Germline values: CDR1 MDHEN, CDR2 SYDVKM. The CDR3 spells CATLDRGKDEQYF. The CDR3 DNA sequence: TGTGCCACCCTGGACAGGGGGAAGGACGAGCAGTACTTC.

The chain couples TRBV20-1 to TRBJ2-4, with 9 bases lining up with TRBD2. The closer fit of TRBJ2-7 to the DNA end suggests the J call may be wrong. CDR3 length equals 14 residues. Per germline, CDR1 DFQATT and CDR2 SNEGSKA (reference sequence). The DNA of the CDR3 is TGCAGTGCTAGCGATGCGGGGGGGGATTACGAGCAGTACTTC. Amino acids: CSASDAGGDYEQYF.

The V gene is TRBV4-3, the J gene TRBJ2-1, with 8 bases fitting TRBD1. The ends lost 4 bases at V and 6 bases at J; junction bases unmatched: 2. This CDR3 has 13 residues. Germline CDR1 is LGHNA and CDR2 is YSLEER. The CDR3 spells CASSLGQANEQFF. In DNA, the CDR3 is TGCGCCAGCAGCCTGGGACAGGCCAATGAGCAGTTCTTC.

The chain carries TRBV12-3 or TRBV12-4 and TRBJ1-2; D might be TRBD1 (5 bases). The CDR3 spans 14 residues. V dropped 6 bases and J dropped 4 bases, with 15 bases sitting between them. CDR3 coding DNA: TGTGCCAGCAGACCTCTCCAGGGAAGCTATGGCTACACCTTC. It specifies CASRPLQGSYGYTF.

V usage is TRBV4-2 and J usage is TRBJ2-5, with 7 positions matching TRBD1. Germline loops: CDR1 LGHNA, CDR2 YNFKEQ. The length of the CDR3 is 15 residues. J lost 1 base, V lost 0 bases, and 2 bases had no gene match. CDR3 loop: CASSQETGFQETQYF. CDR3 bases: TGTGCCAGCAGCCAAGAGACAGGGTTCCAAGAGACCCAGTACTTC.

In DNA, the CDR3 is TGTGCCAGCAGTTCCGGGACACTAGTTCAAGAGACCCAGTACTTC. Translating gives CASSSGTLVQETQYF. The V call is TRBV6-5, the J call TRBJ2-5; D perhaps matches TRBD1 (6 bases). Trimming pared 4 bases from V and 2 bases from J, leaving 14 bases between. This CDR3 is 15 amino acids long. Germline lookup yields CDR1 MNHEY and CDR2 SVGAGI.

This clonotype has only a few counts. CDR3 nucleotide sequence: TGCAGTGCTAGAGATACCCAGGGGGCTTTCTATGGCTACACCTTC. The encoded protein is CSARDTQGAFYGYTF. V gene TRBV20-1 combines with J gene TRBJ1-2; 8 positions agree with TRBD1. Germline-derived CDR1 and CDR2 are DFQATT and SNEGSKA (reference sequence). V was clipped by 0 bases and J by 4 bases; unmatched bases: 7. This CDR3 is 15 amino acids long.

The rearrangement links TRBV28 to TRBJ2-7; the D is unclear. The V and J ends lost 2 bases and 7 bases respectively, with 6 bases between them. This CDR3 contains 11 residues. The germline V gene encodes CDR1 MDHEN and CDR2 SYDVKM. The DNA of the CDR3 is TGTGCCAGCAGTTTAAGGTTAGAGCAGTACTTC. It codes for CASSLRLEQYF.

The chain carries TRBV4-2 and TRBJ2-1; possibly TRBD1 for D (6 bases). V lost 0 bases, J lost 8 bases, and 26 bases lay in between. Germline CDR1 LGHNA, CDR2 YNFKEQ. This CDR3 has 19 amino acids. The CDR3 protein is CASSQDQYSQGPLSDEQFF. CDR3 nucleotide sequence: TGTGCCAGCAGCCAAGATCAGTACAGCCAGGGGCCCCTCTCGGATGAGCAGTTCTTC.

As concerns this clonotype: A junction boundary mismatches the germline segment, possibly from a read error. This chain links TRBV20-1 with TRBJ1-2; 7 positions agree with TRBD1. Germline CDR1 reads DFQATT; CDR2 reads SNEGSKA (reference sequence). The CDR3 runs to 15 residues. The CDR3 DNA reads as TGCAGTGCTGGAGATCCGACAGGGTTGGTCTATGGCTACACCTTC. This codes for CSAGDPTGLVYGYTF.

The genes are TRBV4-1 and TRBJ1-5; D call uncertain. The CDR3 has 16 residues. The germline CDR1 and CDR2 sequences are MGHRA and YSYEKL. V was clipped by 0 bases and J by 1 base, with 10 bases between them. The CDR3 DNA is TGCGCCAGCAGCCAAGAGGGCAGAATGAGCAATCAGCCCCAGCATTTT. Translating gives CASSQEGRMSNQPQHF.

This clonotype came up once. The V gene is TRBV6-5, the J gene TRBJ2-5, with D perhaps TRBD1 or TRBD2 (5 bases each). The CDR3 is made up of 13 amino acids. Germline V gene sequence: CDR1 MNHEY, CDR2 SVGAGI. With 6 bases removed from V and 5 bases from J, the gap between germline ends came to 13 bases. This chain's CDR3 is CASRSGAGETQYF. Written as DNA, the CDR3 is TGTGCCAGCAGGTCCGGGGCTGGGGAGACCCAGTACTTC.

V gene TRBV6-5 combines with J gene TRBJ2-6; TRBD1 might be the D (6 bases). Germline V lookup: CDR1 MNHEY, CDR2 SVGAGI. V lost 6 bases and J 0 bases, leaving 12 bases between the germline ends. The CDR3 has 16 residues. CDR3 DNA: TGTGCCAGCAGCAGGGACACCATCTCTGGGGCCAACGTCCTGACTTTC. Protein: CASSRDTISGANVLTF.

The count of this clonotype is one. The chain combines TRBV20-1 with TRBJ2-3, with 9 positions matching TRBD1. Per germline, CDR1 DFQATT and CDR2 SNEGSKA (reference sequence). This CDR3 has 14 residues. V lost 6 bases to trimming and J lost 3 bases; unmatched junction nucleotides: 7. CDR3 nucleotide sequence: TGCAGTGCACCGGGACAGGGTTTGACAGATACGCAGTATTTT. Its translation is CSAPGQGLTDTQYF.

The chain recombines TRBV29-1 with TRBJ2-4; TRBD1 is a possible D gene (7 bases). The J call may not be correct, given that the DNA end is closer to TRBJ2-7. This CDR3 has 13 residues. Germline CDR1 reads SQVTM; CDR2 reads ANQGSEA. The CDR3: CSVPGQGGGEQYF. For the CDR3, the DNA is TGCAGCGTTCCAGGCCAGGGGGGAGGCGAGCAGTACTTC.

The rearrangement links TRBV20-1 to TRBJ2-1, with TRBD1 matching over 7 bases. The CDR3 is made up of 15 amino acids. V dropped 6 bases and J dropped 3; count of bases not matched to a gene: 11. Germline V gene lookup returns CDR1 DFQATT and CDR2 SNEGSKA (reference sequence). This CDR3 is CSAETGTVNYNEQFF. The CDR3 DNA reads TGCAGTGCAGAAACTGGGACAGTAAACTACAATGAGCAGTTCTTC.

V gene TRBV5-1 combines with J gene TRBJ1-2, with TRBD1 as a possible D gene (5 bases). This CDR3 has 18 residues. Germline CDR1 reads SGHRS; CDR2 reads YFSETQ. Trimming pared 0 bases from V and 8 bases from J, leaving 26 bases between. The CDR3 DNA is TGCGCCAGCAGCTTGGCTGCCCTCTTCGGGGGAGCGGGGAACGGCTACACCTTC. It is translated as CASSLAALFGGAGNGYTF.